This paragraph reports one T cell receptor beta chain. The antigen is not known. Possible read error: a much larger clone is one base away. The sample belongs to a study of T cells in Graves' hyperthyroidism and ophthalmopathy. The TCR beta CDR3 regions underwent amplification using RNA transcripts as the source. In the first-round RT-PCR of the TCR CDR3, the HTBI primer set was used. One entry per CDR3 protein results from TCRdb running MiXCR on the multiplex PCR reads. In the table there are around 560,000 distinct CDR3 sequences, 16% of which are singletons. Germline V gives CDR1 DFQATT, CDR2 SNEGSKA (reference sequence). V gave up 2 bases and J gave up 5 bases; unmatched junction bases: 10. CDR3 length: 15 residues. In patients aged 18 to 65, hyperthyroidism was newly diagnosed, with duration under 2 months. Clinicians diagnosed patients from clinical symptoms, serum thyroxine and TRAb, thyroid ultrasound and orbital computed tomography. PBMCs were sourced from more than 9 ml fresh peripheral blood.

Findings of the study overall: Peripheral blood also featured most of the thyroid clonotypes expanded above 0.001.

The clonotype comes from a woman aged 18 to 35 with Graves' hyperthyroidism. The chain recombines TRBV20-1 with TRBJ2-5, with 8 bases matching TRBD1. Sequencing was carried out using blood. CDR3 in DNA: TGCAGTGCTAGAAATCCTTGGACAGGGTGGGAGACCCAGTACTTC. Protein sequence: CSARNPWTGWETQYF.